The clone carrying this TCR beta chain has at least ten counts. What it recognizes is unknown. The sample is drawn from a study of T cells in Graves' hyperthyroidism and ophthalmopathy. Germline CDR1 MNHNS, CDR2 SASEGT. CDR3 length: 14 residues. V lost 11 bases, J lost 6 bases, and 12 bases stayed unmatched. The TCR beta CDR3 regions underwent amplification using RNA transcripts as the source. Carried out on the TCR CDR3, a first-round RT-PCR used the HTBI primer set. In TCRdb, the multiplex PCR reads were re-called with MiXCR into one record per CDR3 protein. The data contain 540,000 or so distinct CDR3 sequences, approximately 14% of them singletons. Findings and caveats of the study: The blood repertoire included most of the expanded thyroid clonotypes above 0.001. Median prediction lead before ophthalmopathy onset was 5 to 7.5 months with the model.

A patient was excluded if there was uncontrolled infection, other autoimmune disease, pregnancy or lactation. In making diagnoses, clinical symptoms, serum thyroxine and TRAb, thyroid ultrasound and orbital computed tomography were all used. The genes are TRBV6-1 and TRBJ2-3, with TRBD1 matching over 9 bases. Sequencing used blood. The clonotype originates from a woman in her twenties or thirties with Graves' hyperthyroidism. This chain's CDR3 is CAASRDRVSDTQYF. CDR3 nucleotides: TGTGCCGCCTCCCGGGACAGGGTGTCGGATACGCAGTATTTT.